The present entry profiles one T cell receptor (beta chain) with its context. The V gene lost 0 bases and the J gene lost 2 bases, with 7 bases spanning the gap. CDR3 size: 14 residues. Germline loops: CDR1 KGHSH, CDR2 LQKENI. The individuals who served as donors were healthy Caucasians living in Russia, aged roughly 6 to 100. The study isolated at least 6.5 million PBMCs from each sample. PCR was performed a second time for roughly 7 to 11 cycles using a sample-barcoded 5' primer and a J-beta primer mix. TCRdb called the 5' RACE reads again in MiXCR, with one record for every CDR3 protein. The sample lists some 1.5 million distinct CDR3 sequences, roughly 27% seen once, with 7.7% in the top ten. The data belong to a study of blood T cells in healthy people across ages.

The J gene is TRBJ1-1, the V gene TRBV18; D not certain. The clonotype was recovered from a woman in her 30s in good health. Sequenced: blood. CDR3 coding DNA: TGTGCCAGCTCACCACCAGGGTTCAACACTGAAGCTTTCTTT. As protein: CASSPPGFNTEAFF.